Below, 16 T cell receptor beta chains from the same sample are listed, as sequenced in a study of OX40 agonist ivuxolimab in advanced cancers. The method was immunoSEQ multiplex PCR; TCRdb's version includes in-frame clones alone and lacks a portion of them. The sample yields approximately 37,000 clones, over 60% seen once. The sample was CD4+ or CD8+ T cells sorted from blood, taken in a trial of the OX40 agonist ivuxolimab. The receptors shown here come from an adult with an advanced solid tumor such as melanoma, head and neck, liver or kidney cancer.

This clone was counted a few times. The chain joins TRBV5-6 to TRBJ1-1; tentatively, D is TRBD1 (5 bases). V was clipped by 4 bases and J by 5 bases, with 15 bases between them. The germline V gene has CDR1 SGHDT and CDR2 YYEEEE. CDR3 length: 14 residues. The CDR3 DNA reads TGTGCCAGCAGCAACTTGGTTGAGGGGACTGAAGCTTTCTTT. Protein product: CASSNLVEGTEAFF.

This sequence joins TRBV14 and TRBJ2-5; no clear D gene. Germline CDR1 SGHDN, CDR2 FVKESK. The CDR3 contains 15 residues. V was clipped by 0 bases and J by 1 base, with 9 bases between them. The CDR3 region has the DNA TGTGCCAGCAGCCAAGACAGGTGGCGCCAAGAGACCCAGTACTTC. It encodes CASSQDRWRQETQYF.

The chain recombines TRBV11-2 with TRBJ2-3; D ambiguous. The germline V gene encodes CDR1 SGHAT and CDR2 FQNNGV. CDR3 length: 16 amino acids. V lost 6 bases to trimming and J lost 2 bases, with 18 bases between them. As DNA, the CDR3 is TGTGCCAGCAGTCTAAGCCGGGCCCCTCTCACAGATACGCAGTATTTT. Translating gives CASSLSRAPLTDTQYF.

This clone qualifies as medium-sized. The CDR3 region has the DNA TGTGCCAGCAGCCCCGCAGGATCGAACATTCAGTACTTC. The encoded protein is CASSPAGSNIQYF. The V call is TRBV4-2, the J call TRBJ2-4; D call uncertain. With 4 bases removed from V and 7 bases from J, the gap between germline ends came to 11 bases. This CDR3 contains 13 residues. CDR1 is LGHNA and CDR2 is YNFKEQ in the germline V gene.

This chain links TRBV7-9 with TRBJ1-3; a possible D gene is TRBD1 (5 bases). V lost 5 bases and J 2 bases, leaving 7 bases between the germline ends. Germline values: CDR1 SEHNR, CDR2 FQNEAQ (reference sequence). This CDR3 comprises 13 residues. The CDR3 DNA reads TGTGCCAGCAGCGTGGGACCTGGAAACACCATATATTTT. Translated, it gives CASSVGPGNTIYF.

V usage is TRBV19 and J usage is TRBJ2-7; TRBD1 might be the D (6 bases). The CDR3 sequence is 16 residues long. Trimming cost V 3 bases and J 0 bases, with 15 bases left between them. Germline V gene data show CDR1 as LNHDA and CDR2 as SQIVND (reference sequence). CDR3 nucleotide sequence: TGTGCCAGTAGTATCGTTAGGGCAGGGGACTCCTACGAGCAGTACTTC. It yields the protein CASSIVRAGDSYEQYF.

In its sample, this clone was seen a few times. The chain is built from TRBV25-1 and TRBJ2-7; 8 bases line up with TRBD1. The CDR3 sequence is 17 residues long. Trimming at V came to 4 bases and at J to 5 bases, leaving 16 bases not matched to a gene. Germline V gene lookup returns CDR1 MGHDK and CDR2 SYGVNS. The CDR3, as DNA: TGTGCCAGCAGTGCCCTCCATGTTCCGGGACAGGATGACGAGCAGTACGTC. This sequence encodes CASSALHVPGQDDEQYV.

CDR3 protein: CASSEGTGVNTEAFF. In nucleotides, the CDR3 is TGTGCCAGCAGTGAAGGGACAGGGGTGAACACTGAAGCTTTCTTT. The chain carries TRBV25-1 and TRBJ1-1; 10 bases are shared with TRBD1. Germline V lookup: CDR1 MGHDK, CDR2 SYGVNS. This CDR3 region has 15 residues. V lost 2 bases and J lost 0; bases outside the gene matches: 0.

The J gene is TRBJ2-3, the V gene TRBV5-1, with TRBD2 identical over 9 bases. CDR1 is SGHRS and CDR2 is YFSETQ in the germline V gene. Trimming took 4 bases from V and 5 from J; bases not matched to a gene: 8. The CDR3 length is 15 residues. CDR3 residues: CASSPGLAFGDTQYF. In nucleotides, the CDR3 is TGCGCCAGCAGCCCGGGACTAGCTTTCGGAGATACGCAGTATTTT.

The chain combines TRBV2 with TRBJ1-3; the D is unclear. This CDR3 region has 15 residues. Trimming pared 6 bases from V and 2 bases from J, leaving 14 bases between. The germline CDR1 and CDR2 sequences are SNHLY and FYNNEI. The CDR3 DNA follows: TGTGCCAGCAGGGACTCGCTGGACGCTGGAAACACCATATATTTT. Its translation: CASRDSLDAGNTIYF.

This rearrangement joins TRBV9 to TRBJ1-6; D remains ambiguous. Germline V lookup: CDR1 SGDLS, CDR2 YYNGEE. CDR3 length: 16 amino acids. The V and J ends lost 0 bases and 0 bases respectively, with 7 bases between them. This chain's CDR3 is CASSVDGSSYNSPLHF. The CDR3 nucleotides are TGTGCCAGCAGCGTAGACGGGAGCTCCTATAATTCACCCCTCCACTTT.

The rearrangement links TRBV30 to TRBJ1-2; D gene ambiguous. V gave up 2 bases and J gave up 1 base, with 5 bases separating them. Germline values: CDR1 GTSNPN, CDR2 SVGIG (reference sequence). The CDR3 extends over 12 amino acids. Here the CDR3 reads CAWSLVNYGYTF. The CDR3 nucleotides read TGTGCCTGGAGTTTGGTTAACTATGGCTACACCTTC.

The chain has TRBV20-1 and TRBJ2-3; weak D call: TRBD2 (6 bases). V was pared by 5 bases and J by 14 bases, with 17 bases between. Germline lookup yields CDR1 DFQATT and CDR2 SNEGSKA (reference sequence). The CDR3 extends over 11 amino acids. CDR3 nucleotides: TGCAGTGCTGTCCCAGGGCAGGGACTGTATTTT. The encoded protein is CSAVPGQGLYF.

This chain joins TRBV28 and TRBJ1-2; D gene uncertain. CDR1 is MDHEN and CDR2 is SYDVKM in the germline V gene. The CDR3 covers 13 residues. V was cut by 3 bases and J by 4 bases, with 9 bases left in between. This chain's CDR3 is CASSFVSSYGYTF. DNA for the CDR3: TGTGCCAGCAGTTTTGTCAGTTCCTATGGCTACACCTTC.

The J gene is TRBJ1-2, the V gene TRBV5-4; perhaps TRBD1 as D (6 bases). Trimming cost V 3 bases and J 4 bases, with 19 bases left between them. This CDR3 spans 16 amino acids. Germline V CDR1 and CDR2: SGHNT, YYREEE (reference sequence). This CDR3 reads CASSSRWGGPGYGYTF. DNA of the CDR3: TGTGCCAGCAGCTCGCGTTGGGGGGGGCCGGGCTATGGCTACACCTTC.

V usage is TRBV5-5 and J usage is TRBJ2-3, with 10 bases matching TRBD2. CDR3 length: 14 residues. The germline gives CDR1 SGHKS, CDR2 YYEKEE (reference sequence). Losses at the gene ends were 4 bases for V and 5 bases for J; bases not matched to a gene: 4. For the CDR3, the DNA is TGTGCCAGCAGCCGGTCTAGCGGGGGAGATACGCAGTATTTT. Its translation is CASSRSSGGDTQYF.